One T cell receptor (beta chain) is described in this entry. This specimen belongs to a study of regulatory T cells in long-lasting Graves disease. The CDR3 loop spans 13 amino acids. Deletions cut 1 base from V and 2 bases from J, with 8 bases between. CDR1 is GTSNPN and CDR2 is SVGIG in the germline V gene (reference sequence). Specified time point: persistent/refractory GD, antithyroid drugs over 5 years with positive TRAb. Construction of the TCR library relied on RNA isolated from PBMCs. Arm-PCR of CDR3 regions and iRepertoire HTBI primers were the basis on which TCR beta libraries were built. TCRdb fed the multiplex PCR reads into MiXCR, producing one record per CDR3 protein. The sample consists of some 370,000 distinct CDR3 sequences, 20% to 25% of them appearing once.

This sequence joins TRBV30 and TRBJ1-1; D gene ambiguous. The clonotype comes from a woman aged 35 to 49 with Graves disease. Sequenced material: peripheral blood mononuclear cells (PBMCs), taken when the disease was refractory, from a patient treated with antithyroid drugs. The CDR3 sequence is CAWSETPNTEAFF. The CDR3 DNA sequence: TGTGCCTGGAGTGAGACACCCAACACTGAAGCTTTCTTT.